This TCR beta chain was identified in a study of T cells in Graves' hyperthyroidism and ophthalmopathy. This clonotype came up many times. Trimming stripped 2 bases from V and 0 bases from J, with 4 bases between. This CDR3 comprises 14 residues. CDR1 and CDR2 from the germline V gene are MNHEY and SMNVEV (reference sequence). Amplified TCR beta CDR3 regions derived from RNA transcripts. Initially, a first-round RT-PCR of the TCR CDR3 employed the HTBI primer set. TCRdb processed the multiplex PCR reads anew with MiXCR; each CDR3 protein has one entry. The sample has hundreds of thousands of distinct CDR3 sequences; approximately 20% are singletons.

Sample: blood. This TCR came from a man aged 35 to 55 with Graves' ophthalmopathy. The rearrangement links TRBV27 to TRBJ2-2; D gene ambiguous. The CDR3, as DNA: TGTGCCAGCAGTTTACAGACGAACACCGGGGAGCTGTTTTTT. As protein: CASSLQTNTGELFF.